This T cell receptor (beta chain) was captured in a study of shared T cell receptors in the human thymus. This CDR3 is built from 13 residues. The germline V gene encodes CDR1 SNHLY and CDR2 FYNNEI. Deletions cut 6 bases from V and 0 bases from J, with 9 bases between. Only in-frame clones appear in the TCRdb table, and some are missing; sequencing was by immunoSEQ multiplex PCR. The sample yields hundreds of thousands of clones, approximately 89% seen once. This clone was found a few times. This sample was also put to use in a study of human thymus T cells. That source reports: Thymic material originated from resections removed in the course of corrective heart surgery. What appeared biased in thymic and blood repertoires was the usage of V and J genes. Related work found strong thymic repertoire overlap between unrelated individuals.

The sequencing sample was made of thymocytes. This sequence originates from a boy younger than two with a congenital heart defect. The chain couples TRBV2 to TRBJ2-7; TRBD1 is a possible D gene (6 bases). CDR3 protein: CASSRDNSYEQYF. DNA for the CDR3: TGTGCCAGCAGCCGGGACAACTCCTACGAGCAGTACTTC.